Below are 6 T cell receptor beta chains sequenced from a single sample in a study of T cells after yellow fever vaccination. TCRdb itself ran the 5' RACE reads through MiXCR, one entry per CDR3 protein. The sample records fewer than 400,000 distinct CDR3 sequences, 9.5% to 12% being singletons. Source: CD4+ T cells sorted from PBMCs, taken 45 days after the yellow fever booster vaccination. These receptors all come from a young man who received the YFV17D yellow fever vaccine.

The genes are TRBV4-3 and TRBJ2-1; TRBD1 is a possible D gene (6 bases). This CDR3 contains 18 residues. Germline V gene data show CDR1 as LGHNA and CDR2 as YSLEER. V shed 0 bases and J shed 0 bases, with 15 bases lying between them. The CDR3 bases are TGCGCCAGCAGCCAAGATCCGAGGGGGACGAGCTCCTACAATGAGCAGTTCTTC. This sequence encodes CASSQDPRGTSSYNEQFF.

This chain joins TRBV7-3 and TRBJ2-5; weak D call: TRBD1 (5 bases). The germline V gene has CDR1 SGHTA and CDR2 FQGTGA. V lost 7 bases and J 5 bases, leaving 14 bases between the germline ends. CDR3 length equals 13 residues. This chain's CDR3 is CASTPGSGETQYF. The CDR3 DNA reads as TGTGCCAGCACCCCCGGCTCAGGGGAGACCCAGTACTTC. Full variable domain (missing parts from reference TRBV7-3 and TRBJ2-5): GAGVSQTPSNKVTEKGKYVELRCDPISGHTALYWYRQSLGQGPEFLIYFQGTGAADDSGLPNDRFFAVRPEGSVSTLKIQRTERGDSAVYLCASTPGSGETQYFGPGTRLLVL.

In this sample, this clonotype turned up a few times. The V call is TRBV2, the J call TRBJ2-3, with D uncertain. The germline CDR1 and CDR2 sequences are SNHLY and FYNNEI. The CDR3 is made up of 15 amino acids. V lost 2 bases to trimming and J lost 1 base, with 10 bases between them. The CDR3 spells CASSETSFRTDTQYF. In DNA form, the CDR3 reads TGTGCCAGCAGTGAAACCAGCTTCCGCACAGATACGCAGTATTTT. The full variable domain, with the rest looked up from reference TRBV2 and TRBJ2-3, is EPEVTQTPSHQVTQMGQEVILRCVPISNHLYFYWYRQILGQKVEFLVSFYNNEISEKSEIFDDQFSVERPDGSNFTLKIRSTKLEDSAMYFCASSETSFRTDTQYFGPGTRLTVL.

In this sample, this clonotype turned up many times. V gene TRBV10-3 combines with J gene TRBJ2-2, with 9 bases fitting TRBD1. This CDR3 region has 15 residues. Per the germline V gene, CDR1 is ENHRY and CDR2 is SYGVKD. With 5 bases clipped from V and 5 bases from J, the junction kept 6 bases outside the gene matches. For the CDR3, the DNA is TGTGCCATCAGTCTACAGGGGGCTGGAACCGGGGAGCTGTTTTTT. Amino acids: CAISLQGAGTGELFF.

This chain links TRBV4-3 with TRBJ2-1; D may be TRBD1 or TRBD2 (6 bases each). This CDR3 is 17 amino acids long. CDR1 and CDR2 from the germline V gene are LGHNA and YSLEER. V was pared by 2 bases and J by 12 bases, with 26 bases between. CDR3 nucleotide sequence: TGCGCCAGCAGCCAATCGATTAGGGGGACTCGACCCTCTTCGCAGTTCTTC. Translation: CASSQSIRGTRPSSQFF.

In this sample, this clonotype turned up a few times. V and J are TRBV6-2 or TRBV6-3 and TRBJ1-5; weak D call: TRBD1 (6 bases). This CDR3 region has 14 residues. The V end was cut by 6 bases, the J end by 7 bases, with 16 bases between. Germline loops: CDR1 MNHEY, CDR2 SVGEGT. The CDR3 DNA sequence: TGTGCCAGCAGCCGGCGAGGGGGAGGACAGCCCCAGCATTTT. Encoded protein: CASSRRGGGQPQHF.